The clone carrying this T cell receptor beta chain showed up just a few times. Its target is unknown. The data were taken from a study of regulatory T cells in long-lasting Graves disease. With iRepertoire HTBI primers and Arm-PCR of CDR3 regions, TCR beta libraries were built. TCRdb reanalysed the multiplex PCR reads using MiXCR and keeps one entry per CDR3 protein. The data contain about 420,000 distinct CDR3 sequences, approximately 16% of them singletons. Stated time point: newly diagnosed GD, antithyroid drugs for less than 3 months. Isolated PBMC RNA provided the starting material for the TCR library. Findings and caveats of the study: Persistent Graves' patients showed a TCR diversity that was lower than that of newly diagnosed ones.

The V gene's germline CDR1 is MRHNA and CDR2 SNTAGT. V was clipped by 10 bases and J by 4 bases; unmatched bases: 22. CDR3 length: 18 amino acids. The same data also went into a second study, on T cells in Graves' hyperthyroidism and ophthalmopathy. That publication notes: Uncontrolled infection, other autoimmune disease, pregnancy or lactation led to exclusion. Peripheral blood also featured most of the thyroid clonotypes expanded above 0.001.

The receptor was derived from a woman aged 18 to 35 with Graves disease. The V call is TRBV6-4, the J call TRBJ2-3; 8 bases map to TRBD2. The source material was peripheral blood mononuclear cells (PBMCs), sampled at new diagnosis, from a patient treated with antithyroid drugs. The CDR3 DNA sequence: TGTGCCACCCCCCCCTCGGGATTAGCGGGATGTGGTTCAGATACGCAGTATTTT. Translated: CATPPSGLAGCGSDTQYF.